One sample yielded the 25 T cell receptor beta chains listed below, sequenced in a study of blood T cell repertoires in COVID-19. Profiling relied on immunoSEQ multiplex PCR, and the TCRdb table lists in-frame clones only, not all of them. The sample consists of around 60,000 clones, more than 65% of them appearing once. The source material was peripheral blood. Receptors were obtained from a woman aged 60-70 years with acute or convalescent COVID-19.

The rearrangement uses TRBV6-5 and TRBJ1-2; possibly TRBD1 for D (5 bases). Germline V gene sequence: CDR1 MNHEY, CDR2 SVGAGI. Trimming removed 2 bases at V and 4 bases at J, with 11 bases between. This CDR3 is built from 14 residues. The CDR3 DNA reads TGTGCCAGCAGTTACGCAAAAGACAGCTATGGCTACACCTTC. Encoded protein: CASSYAKDSYGYTF.

V and J are TRBV27 and TRBJ1-1, with TRBD1 matching 9 bases. There are 15 residues in the CDR3. J gave up 2 bases and V 6 bases, and 7 bases lay outside the gene matches. The germline V gene has CDR1 MNHEY and CDR2 SMNVEV (reference sequence). The CDR3, as DNA: TGTGCCAGCAGGTTACGGGGACAGGGCAACACTGAAGCTTTCTTT. Encoded protein: CASRLRGQGNTEAFF.

The chain couples TRBV5-1 to TRBJ2-3, with 7 bases that match TRBD1. CDR3 size: 14 residues. Germline V gene data show CDR1 as SGHRS and CDR2 as YFSETQ. With 3 bases clipped from V and 3 bases from J, the junction kept 4 bases outside the gene matches. The CDR3, as DNA: TGCGCCAGCAGCTCTCAGACAGGGACAGATACGCAGTATTTT. Protein sequence: CASSSQTGTDTQYF.

This clone was seen only a few times. V usage is TRBV9 and J usage is TRBJ2-7, with TRBD2 matching over 10 bases. This CDR3 region has 15 residues. From germline, CDR1 is SGDLS and CDR2 YYNGEE. Trimming took 0 bases from V and 4 from J; bases not matched to a gene: 4. The DNA for the CDR3 is TGTGCCAGCAGCGTAGAATCTAGCGGGGGATACGAGCAGTACTTC. Residues: CASSVESSGGYEQYF.

The chain has TRBV2 and TRBJ1-2, with a weak D call TRBD1 (6 bases). The CDR3 is 16 amino acids. The V gene's germline CDR1 is SNHLY and CDR2 FYNNEI. The V end lost 2 bases, the J end lost 3 bases, and 16 bases lay between the germline ends. The CDR3 loop is CASSEPHREWDYGYTF. The DNA for the CDR3 is TGTGCCAGCAGTGAACCCCACAGGGAATGGGACTATGGCTACACCTTC. Looking up the rest from reference TRBV2 and TRBJ1-2 gives the full variable domain: EPEVTQTPSHQVTQMGQEVILRCVPISNHLYFYWYRQILGQKVEFLVSFYNNEISEKSEIFDDQFSVERPDGSNFTLKIRSTKLEDSAMYFCASSEPHREWDYGYTFGSGTRLTVV.

The CDR3 is CASSMDRGNTEAFF. The CDR3 DNA is TGTGCCAGCAGTATGGACAGGGGGAACACTGAAGCTTTCTTT. This rearrangement joins TRBV6-6 to TRBJ1-1; TRBD1 matches at 9 bases. The V and J ends lost 5 bases and 1 base, in that order; junction bases with no gene match: 2. CDR1 and CDR2 from the germline V gene are MNHNY and SVGAGI (reference sequence). The CDR3 covers 14 residues.

This clone was observed a few times. J is TRBJ2-5 and V is TRBV3-1 (or the pseudogene TRBV3-2); TRBD2 aligns across 8 bases. The CDR3 consists of 15 residues. Germline V gene sequence: CDR1 LGHDT, CDR2 YNNKEL (reference sequence). J gave up 7 bases and V 6 bases, and 13 bases lay outside the gene matches. The CDR3 region has the DNA TGTGCCAGCAGTAAGAGCGGGGGCATGGGAGGGACCCAGTACTTC. As protein: CASSKSGGMGGTQYF.

The V call is TRBV11-2, the J call TRBJ1-1; 8 bases are shared with TRBD1. The germline V gene encodes CDR1 SGHAT and CDR2 FQNNGV. There are 18 residues in the CDR3. The ends lost 3 bases at V and 6 bases at J; junction bases unmatched: 18. The chain's CDR3 is CASSLAQGGPYAGAEAFF. The CDR3 DNA reads TGTGCCAGCAGCTTGGCACAGGGGGGACCCTACGCTGGCGCTGAAGCTTTCTTT.

The chain employs TRBV2 and TRBJ2-1, with TRBD2 matching over 14 bases. CDR1 and CDR2 from the germline V gene are SNHLY and FYNNEI. The CDR3 is 14 amino acids. The V segment lost 8 bases and the J segment 9 bases; nucleotides outside the gene matches: 6. CDR3: CASSPGLAGVEQFF. DNA of the CDR3: TGTGCCAGCTCGCCGGGACTAGCGGGGGTTGAGCAGTTCTTC.

The chain links TRBV9 to TRBJ1-2; 9 bases agree with TRBD1. CDR3 length: 15 amino acids. V lost 4 bases to trimming and J lost 2 bases; unmatched junction nucleotides: 6. Germline V lookup: CDR1 SGDLS, CDR2 YYNGEE. CDR3 amino acids: CASSPLGTGNYGYTF. The CDR3 nucleotides are TGTGCCAGCAGCCCGTTGGGGACAGGGAACTATGGCTACACCTTC. The entire variable domain, with the rest obtained from reference TRBV9 and TRBJ1-2, is as follows: DSGVTQTPKHLITATGQRVTLRCSPRSGDLSVYWYQQSLDQGLQFLIQYYNGEERAKGNILERFSAQQFPDLHSELNLSSLELGDSALYFCASSPLGTGNYGYTFGSGTRLTVV.

The chain uses TRBV11-2 and TRBJ1-1; a possible D gene is TRBD1 (6 bases). Trimming took 5 bases from V and 9 from J, leaving 10 bases between them. Germline V gives CDR1 SGHAT, CDR2 FQNNGV. The CDR3 contains 11 residues. Here the CDR3 reads CASSVTGKAFF. DNA of the CDR3: TGTGCCAGCAGCGTGACAGGTAAAGCTTTCTTT.

CDR3 sequence: CASRFSGSSGNTIYF. As DNA, the CDR3 is TGTGCCAGCAGATTTTCAGGGTCTTCTGGAAACACCATATATTTT. The chain links TRBV7-9 to TRBJ1-3, with TRBD1 as a possible D gene (5 bases). The CDR3 loop spans 15 amino acids. CDR1 SEHNR and CDR2 FQNEAQ come from the germline V gene (reference sequence). The V and J ends lost 6 bases and 1 base respectively, with 13 bases between them.

This chain joins TRBV19 and TRBJ2-3; no definite D call. V lost 5 bases and J lost 0, with 9 bases in between. The germline CDR1 and CDR2 sequences are LNHDA and SQIVND (reference sequence). The CDR3 sequence is 14 residues long. CDR3 region: CASSGQYSTDTQYF. The CDR3, as DNA: TGTGCCAGTAGTGGGCAGTATAGCACAGATACGCAGTATTTT.

This chain uses TRBV3-1 (or the pseudogene TRBV3-2) with TRBJ1-2, with D possibly TRBD1 on 6 matching bases. Germline-derived CDR1 and CDR2 are LGHDT and YNNKEL (reference sequence). CDR3 size: 16 residues. V lost 1 base, J lost 4 bases, and 16 bases lay in between. The CDR3 DNA follows: TGTGCCAGCAGCCAAGCCACCGTGACAGGTGCCTATGGCTACACCTTC. Translated: CASSQATVTGAYGYTF.

The V call is TRBV23-1, the J call TRBJ1-4; no reliable D call. TRBV23-1 counts as an open reading frame of uncertain function. Trimming pared 2 bases from V and 7 bases from J, leaving 14 bases between. CDR3 length: 15 amino acids. CDR3 sequence reads: CASSQGGQAGEKLFF. The CDR3 nucleotides are TGCGCCAGCAGTCAAGGTGGTCAGGCCGGTGAAAAACTGTTTTTT.

The chain couples TRBV6-1 to TRBJ2-1; maybe TRBD1 (5 bases). This CDR3 region has 13 residues. Between the trimmed V and J ends, which lost 1 base and 9 bases, there was a span of 10 bases. Germline CDR1 is MNHNS and CDR2 is SASEGT. The CDR3 reads CASSEGQGGEQFF. The CDR3 DNA reads as TGTGCCAGCAGTGAAGGGCAGGGCGGTGAGCAGTTCTTC.

The chain links TRBV5-1 to TRBJ1-6; TRBD1 matches at 7 bases. Trimming at V came to 0 bases and at J to 5 bases, leaving 2 bases not matched to a gene. CDR3 length: 15 residues. The germline V gene encodes CDR1 SGHRS and CDR2 YFSETQ. The CDR3 nucleotides read TGCGCCAGCAGCTTGGCAGGGGGAGATAATTCACCCCTCCACTTT. Encoded protein: CASSLAGGDNSPLHF. The variable domain in full, completed from reference TRBV5-1 and TRBJ1-6, reads KAGVTQTPRYLIKTRGQQVTLSCSPISGHRSVSWYQQTPGQGLQFLFEYFSETQRNKGNFPGRFSGRQFSNSRSEMNVSTLELGDSALYLCASSLAGGDNSPLHFGNGTRLTVT.

As regards this clone: Germline is not matched at one junction end, which may reflect a read error. The chain recombines TRBV23-1 with TRBJ1-2; TRBD1 aligns across 7 bases. TRBV23-1 is filed as an ORF, its function uncertain. This CDR3 has 11 residues. CDR3 loop: CAISRGQGYTF. The CDR3 DNA is TGCGCCATCAGTAGGGGGCAAGGCTACACCTTC.

The chain has TRBV10-2 and TRBJ2-5; TRBD1 matches at 10 bases. The CDR3 contains 15 residues. Germline V lookup: CDR1 WSHSY, CDR2 SAAADI. Trimming at V came to 6 bases and at J to 5 bases, leaving 9 bases not matched to a gene. The CDR3 DNA sequence: TGCGCCAGCAGGTCCGGACAGGGGGTGTGGGAGACCCAGTACTTC. Its translation: CASRSGQGVWETQYF.

The chain is built from TRBV24-1 and TRBJ2-1; tentative D call: TRBD1 (5 bases). V lost 4 bases and J 15 bases, leaving 21 bases between the germline ends. The CDR3 has 14 amino acids. Germline V lookup: CDR1 KGHDR, CDR2 SFDVKD. The CDR3 DNA reads as TGTGCCACCAGTGACCCGACCCCAGCAGGGCAAACGTTCTTC. It yields the protein CATSDPTPAGQTFF.

This chain connects TRBV4-1 to TRBJ1-1; D not certain. The V end lost 3 bases, the J end lost 5 bases, and 7 bases lay between the germline ends. The CDR3 is 12 residues long. Germline V gives CDR1 MGHRA, CDR2 YSYEKL. The CDR3 DNA is TGCGCCAGCAGCCATCGGAGTACTGAAGCTTTCTTT. Protein sequence: CASSHRSTEAFF.

The genes are TRBV5-1 and TRBJ1-3; D unclear. The CDR3 consists of 18 residues. V was shortened by 0 bases and J by 0 bases, with 16 bases between the two germline ends. From germline, CDR1 is SGHRS and CDR2 YFSETQ. This chain's CDR3 is CASSLESGGGYSGNTIYF. The CDR3 coding sequence is TGCGCCAGCAGCTTGGAATCAGGCGGCGGGTACTCTGGAAACACCATATATTTT.

The chain uses TRBV7-9 and TRBJ1-3; TRBD1 might be the D (5 bases). The germline V gene encodes CDR1 SEHNR and CDR2 FQNEAQ (reference sequence). V lost 0 bases, J lost 4 bases, and 16 bases lay in between. CDR3 length: 17 residues. The CDR3 is CASSLAPGRGGGNTIYF. As DNA, the CDR3 is TGTGCCAGCAGCTTAGCCCCCGGAAGGGGAGGAGGAAACACCATATATTTT.

The rearrangement links TRBV5-6 to TRBJ1-3, with 9 bases aligning to TRBD1. The length of the CDR3 is 15 residues. CDR1 is SGHDT and CDR2 is YYEEEE in the germline V gene. V lost 4 bases, J lost 5 bases, and 7 bases stayed unmatched. The CDR3 spells CASSRGQGTRNTIYF. CDR3 bases: TGTGCCAGCAGCCGGGGACAGGGAACAAGAAACACCATATATTTT.

This sequence joins TRBV20-1 and TRBJ2-7, with TRBD1 identical over 8 bases. The CDR3 is 15 residues long. The germline V gene has CDR1 DFQATT and CDR2 SNEGSKA (reference sequence). The J segment lost 1 base and the V segment lost 3 bases, leaving 8 bases of the junction unmatched. CDR3: CSASDTGTGSYEQYF. The CDR3 bases are TGCAGTGCTAGTGACACCGGGACAGGATCCTACGAGCAGTACTTC.